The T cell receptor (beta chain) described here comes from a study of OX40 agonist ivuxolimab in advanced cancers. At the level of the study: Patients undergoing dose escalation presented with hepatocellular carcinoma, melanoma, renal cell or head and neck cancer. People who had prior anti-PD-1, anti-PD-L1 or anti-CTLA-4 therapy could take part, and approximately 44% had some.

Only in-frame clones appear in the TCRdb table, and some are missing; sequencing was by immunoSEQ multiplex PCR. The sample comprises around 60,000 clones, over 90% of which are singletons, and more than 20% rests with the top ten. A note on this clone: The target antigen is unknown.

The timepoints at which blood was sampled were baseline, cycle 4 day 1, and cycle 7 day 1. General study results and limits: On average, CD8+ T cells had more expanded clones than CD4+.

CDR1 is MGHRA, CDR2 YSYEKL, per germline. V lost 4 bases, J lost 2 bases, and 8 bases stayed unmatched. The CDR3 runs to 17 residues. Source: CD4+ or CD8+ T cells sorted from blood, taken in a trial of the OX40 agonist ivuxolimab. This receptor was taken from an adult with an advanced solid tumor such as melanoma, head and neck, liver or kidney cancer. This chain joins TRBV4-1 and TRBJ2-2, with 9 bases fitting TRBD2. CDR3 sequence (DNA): TGCGCCAGCAGCCTAGCAGGTAGCGGGAGAAACACCGGGGAGCTGTTTTTT. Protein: CASSLAGSGRNTGELFF.